The entry that follows covers one TCR beta chain sequence. In the original analysis: Amplification with reference gene primers provided the estimates of nucleated cell counts. Here immunoSEQ multiplex PCR was the method, and the copy in TCRdb shows in-frame clones only, minus some. The DNA was the basis for D and trimming; V, J and clone size are from that table. The sample carries 180,000 or so clones, more than 70% recorded once. This entry comes from a study of blood T cell repertoires in COVID-19. At the level of the study: The samples span acute and convalescent COVID-19 from the United States, Italy and Spain.

Adults between roughly 18 and 89 years of age took part from more than 20 US areas. Assignments of participants to cohorts depended upon their own reported clinical history. This CDR3 has 17 amino acids. Germline V gene sequence: CDR1 LGHNA, CDR2 YSLEER. Losses at the gene ends were 0 bases for V and 2 bases for J; bases not matched to a gene: 9. The gene calls are TRBV4-3 and TRBJ2-7; 8 bases line up with TRBD2. Sequencing input: PBMCs or T cells enriched from blood (not recorded which). This clonotype originated in a man aged 35 to 55 with acute COVID-19. The CDR3 nucleotides read TGCGCCAGCAGCCAAGATGCAGGACTAGCTGAGACCTACGAGCAGTACTTC. Its translation: CASSQDAGLAETYEQYF.